The present T cell receptor (beta chain) was sequenced within a study of T cells after yellow fever vaccination. The wider study: Those fractions that held only low numbers of cells were prepared using the SMART-Seq v4 Ultra Low Input RNA kit.

This CDR3 contains 13 residues. V trimming: 0 bases; J trimming: 5 bases; junction bases outside the gene matches: 1. Germline V CDR1 and CDR2: SGHDT, YYEEEE. This clonotype showed up many times. TCRdb recomputed calls from the 5' RACE reads with MiXCR, one row per CDR3 protein. The repertoire has 620,000 or so distinct CDR3 sequences, around 17% of them found once; the top ten carry 17%. The sample consisted of PBMCs, taken around 5 days after the first yellow fever vaccination. This TCR was recovered from a man younger than 30 who received the YFV17D yellow fever vaccine. The chain is built from TRBV5-6 and TRBJ2-5, with 7 positions matching TRBD1. The CDR3 loop reads CASSLEQGETQYF. CDR3 nucleotides: TGTGCCAGCAGCTTGGAACAGGGGGAGACCCAGTACTTC.